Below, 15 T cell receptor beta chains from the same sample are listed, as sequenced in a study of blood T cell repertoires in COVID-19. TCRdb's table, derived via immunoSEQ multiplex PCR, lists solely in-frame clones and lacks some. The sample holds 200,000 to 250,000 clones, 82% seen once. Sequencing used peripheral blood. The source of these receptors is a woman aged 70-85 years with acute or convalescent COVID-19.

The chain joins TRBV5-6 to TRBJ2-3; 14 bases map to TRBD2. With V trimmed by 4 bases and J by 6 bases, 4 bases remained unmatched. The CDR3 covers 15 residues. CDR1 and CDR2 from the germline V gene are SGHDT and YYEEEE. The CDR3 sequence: CASSLTSGGADTQYF. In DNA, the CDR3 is TGTGCCAGCAGCCTGACTAGCGGGGGGGCGGATACGCAGTATTTT.

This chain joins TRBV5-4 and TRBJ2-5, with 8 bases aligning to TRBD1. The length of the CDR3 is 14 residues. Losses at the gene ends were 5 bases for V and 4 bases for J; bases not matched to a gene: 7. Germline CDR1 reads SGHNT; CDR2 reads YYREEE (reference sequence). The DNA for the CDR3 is TGTGCCAGCAGGAGTCAGGGGGCAAGAGAGACCCAGTACTTC. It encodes CASRSQGARETQYF.

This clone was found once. CDR3 region: CASSTGTGSYNEQFF. The CDR3 DNA reads as TGTGCCAGCAGCACTGGGACAGGGTCCTACAATGAGCAGTTCTTC. V usage is TRBV6-5 and J usage is TRBJ2-1, with TRBD1 identical over 9 bases. The CDR3 covers 15 residues. Germline-derived CDR1 and CDR2 are MNHEY and SVGAGI. Trimming cost V 6 bases and J 1 base; bases outside gene matches: 4.

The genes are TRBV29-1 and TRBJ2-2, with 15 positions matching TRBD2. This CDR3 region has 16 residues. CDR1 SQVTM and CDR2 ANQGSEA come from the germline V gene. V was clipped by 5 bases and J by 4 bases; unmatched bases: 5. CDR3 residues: CSVLGTSGGSTGELFF. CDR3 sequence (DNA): TGCAGCGTTCTCGGGACTAGCGGGGGGTCCACCGGGGAGCTGTTTTTT.

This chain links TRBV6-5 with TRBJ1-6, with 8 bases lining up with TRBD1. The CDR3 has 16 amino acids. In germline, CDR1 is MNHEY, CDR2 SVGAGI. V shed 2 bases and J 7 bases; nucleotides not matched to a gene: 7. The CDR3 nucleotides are TGTGCCAGCAGTTACACGGGGACAGGACACAATTCACCCCTCCACTTT. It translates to CASSYTGTGHNSPLHF.

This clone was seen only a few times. The CDR3 reads CATSRVRTGNSPLHF. The CDR3 DNA reads TGTGCCACCAGCAGAGTTCGGACAGGGAACTCACCCCTCCACTTT. The chain carries TRBV15 and TRBJ1-6; 8 bases fit TRBD1. The trim removed 1 base at V and 10 bases at J, leaving 6 bases unmatched. Germline CDR1 LNHNV, CDR2 YYDKDF (reference sequence). The length of the CDR3 is 15 residues.

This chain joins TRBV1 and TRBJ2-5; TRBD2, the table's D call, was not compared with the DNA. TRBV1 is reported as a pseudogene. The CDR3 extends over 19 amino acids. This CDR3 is CTSSQDVLAGGPGQETQYF. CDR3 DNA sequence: TGCACCAGCAGCCAAGATGTACTAGCGGGGGGCCCGGGGCAAGAGACCCAGTACTTC.

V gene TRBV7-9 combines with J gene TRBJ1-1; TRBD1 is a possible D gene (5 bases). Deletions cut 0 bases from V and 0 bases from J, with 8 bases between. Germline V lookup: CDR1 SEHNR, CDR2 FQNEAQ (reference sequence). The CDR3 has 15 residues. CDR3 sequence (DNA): TGTGCCAGCAGCTTAGCGTCAGGGATGAACACTGAAGCTTTCTTT. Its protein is CASSLASGMNTEAFF. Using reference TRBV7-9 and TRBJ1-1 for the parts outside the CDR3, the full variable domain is DTGVSQNPRHKITKRGQNVTFRCDPISEHNRLYWYRQTLGQGPEFLTYFQNEAQLEKSRLLSDRFSAERPKGSFSTLEIQRTEQGDSAMYLCASSLASGMNTEAFFGQGTRLTVV.

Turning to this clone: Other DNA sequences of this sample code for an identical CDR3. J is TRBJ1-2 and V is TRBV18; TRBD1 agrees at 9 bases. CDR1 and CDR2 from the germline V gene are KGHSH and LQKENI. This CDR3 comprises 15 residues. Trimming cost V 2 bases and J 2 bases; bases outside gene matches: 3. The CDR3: CASSPRQGGNYGYTF. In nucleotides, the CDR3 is TGTGCCAGCTCACCAAGACAGGGGGGGAACTATGGCTACACCTTC.

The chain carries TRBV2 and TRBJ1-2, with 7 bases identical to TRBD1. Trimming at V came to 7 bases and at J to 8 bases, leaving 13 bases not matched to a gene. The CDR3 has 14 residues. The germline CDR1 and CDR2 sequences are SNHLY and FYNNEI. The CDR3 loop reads CASNTPPRGIGYTF. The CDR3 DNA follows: TGTGCCAGCAATACCCCCCCCAGGGGGATCGGCTACACCTTC.

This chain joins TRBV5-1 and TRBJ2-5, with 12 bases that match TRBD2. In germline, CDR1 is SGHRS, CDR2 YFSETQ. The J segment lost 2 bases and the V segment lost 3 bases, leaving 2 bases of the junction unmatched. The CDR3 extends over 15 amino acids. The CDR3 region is CASSWTSGNQETQYF. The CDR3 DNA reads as TGCGCCAGCAGCTGGACTAGCGGGAATCAAGAGACCCAGTACTTC.

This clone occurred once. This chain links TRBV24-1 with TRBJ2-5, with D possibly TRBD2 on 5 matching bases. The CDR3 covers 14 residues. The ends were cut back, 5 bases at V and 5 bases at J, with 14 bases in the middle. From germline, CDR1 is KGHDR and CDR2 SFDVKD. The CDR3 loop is CATSVSEGLETQYF. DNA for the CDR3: TGTGCCACCAGTGTTAGCGAGGGCTTGGAGACCCAGTACTTC.

Here the CDR3 reads CASSPQAGGTDTQYF. In nucleotides, the CDR3 is TGTGCCAGCAGCCCCCAAGCGGGGGGCACAGATACGCAGTATTTT. The V gene is TRBV9, the J gene TRBJ2-3, with 8 nucleotides matching TRBD2. The CDR3 covers 15 residues. J gave up 1 base and V 4 bases, and 5 bases lay outside the gene matches. Germline values: CDR1 SGDLS, CDR2 YYNGEE.

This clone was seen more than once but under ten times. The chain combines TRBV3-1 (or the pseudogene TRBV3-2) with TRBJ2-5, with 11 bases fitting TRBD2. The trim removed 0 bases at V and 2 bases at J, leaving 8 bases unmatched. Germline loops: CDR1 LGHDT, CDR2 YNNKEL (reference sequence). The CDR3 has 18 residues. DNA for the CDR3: TGTGCCAGCAGCCAAGACCCCCTAGCGGGGGGAAAACAAGAGACCCAGTACTTC. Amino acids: CASSQDPLAGGKQETQYF.

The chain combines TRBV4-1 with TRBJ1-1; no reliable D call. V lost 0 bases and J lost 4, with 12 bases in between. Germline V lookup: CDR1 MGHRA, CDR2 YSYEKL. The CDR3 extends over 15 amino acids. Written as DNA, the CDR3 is TGCGCCAGCAGCCAAGAGGGCTGGGTGGGCACTGAAGCTTTCTTT. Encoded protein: CASSQEGWVGTEAFF.